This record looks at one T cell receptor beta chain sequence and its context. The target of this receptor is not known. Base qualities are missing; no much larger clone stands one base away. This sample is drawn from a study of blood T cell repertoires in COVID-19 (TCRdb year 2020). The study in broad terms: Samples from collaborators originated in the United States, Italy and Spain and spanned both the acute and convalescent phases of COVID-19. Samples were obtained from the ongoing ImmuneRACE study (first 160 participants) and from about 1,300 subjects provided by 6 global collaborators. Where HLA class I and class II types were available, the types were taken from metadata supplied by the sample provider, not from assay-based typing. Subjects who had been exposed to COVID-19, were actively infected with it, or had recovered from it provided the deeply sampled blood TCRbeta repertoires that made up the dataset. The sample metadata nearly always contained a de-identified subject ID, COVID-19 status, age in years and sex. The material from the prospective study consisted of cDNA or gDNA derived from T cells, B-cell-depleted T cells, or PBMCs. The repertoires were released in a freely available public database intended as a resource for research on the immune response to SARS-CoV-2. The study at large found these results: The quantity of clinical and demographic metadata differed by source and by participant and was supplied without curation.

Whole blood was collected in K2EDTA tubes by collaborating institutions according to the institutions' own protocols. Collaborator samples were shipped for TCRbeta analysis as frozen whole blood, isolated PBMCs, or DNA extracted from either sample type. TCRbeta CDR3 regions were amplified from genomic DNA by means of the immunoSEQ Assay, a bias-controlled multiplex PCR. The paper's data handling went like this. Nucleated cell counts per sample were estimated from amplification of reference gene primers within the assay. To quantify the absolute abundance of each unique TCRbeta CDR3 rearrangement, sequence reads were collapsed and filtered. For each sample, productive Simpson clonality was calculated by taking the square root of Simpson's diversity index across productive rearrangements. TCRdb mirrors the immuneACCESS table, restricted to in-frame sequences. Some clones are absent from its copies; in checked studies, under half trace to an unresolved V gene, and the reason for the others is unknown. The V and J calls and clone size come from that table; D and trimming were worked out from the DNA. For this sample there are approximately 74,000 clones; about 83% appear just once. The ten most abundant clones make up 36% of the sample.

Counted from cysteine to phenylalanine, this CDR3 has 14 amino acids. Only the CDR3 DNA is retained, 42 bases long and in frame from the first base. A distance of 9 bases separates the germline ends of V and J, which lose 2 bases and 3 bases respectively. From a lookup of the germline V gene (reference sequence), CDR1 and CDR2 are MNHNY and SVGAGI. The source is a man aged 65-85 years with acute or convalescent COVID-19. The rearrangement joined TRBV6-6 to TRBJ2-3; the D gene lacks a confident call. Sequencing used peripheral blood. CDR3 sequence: CASSYIQPTDTQYF. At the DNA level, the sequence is TGTGCCAGCAGTTACATACAGCCTACAGATACGCAGTATTTT.